The clone carrying this T cell receptor beta chain was counted a single time. The data belong to a study of blood T cells in healthy people across ages. Then a second PCR, running roughly 6 to 11 cycles, was carried out with a sample-barcoded 5' primer and a J-beta primer mix. TCRdb reprocessed the 5' RACE reads via MiXCR and lists one record per CDR3 protein. The table has 600,000 to 850,000 distinct CDR3 sequences, 43% seen once; the top ten hold about 20%. Sequenced material: blood. This TCR was sampled from a woman aged 55-69 years in good health.

The CDR3 DNA reads as TGTGCCAGCAGTTTACGGTATGGGGGGGAGGGGGCCAACGTCCTGACTTTC. Its translation is CASSLRYGGEGANVLTF. The chain has TRBV27 and TRBJ2-6, with 7 bases matching TRBD2. The CDR3 consists of 17 residues. V lost 2 bases, J lost 4 bases, and 8 bases stayed unmatched. Germline V gives CDR1 MNHEY, CDR2 SMNVEV (reference sequence).